The 22 T cell receptor beta chains below were found in one sample sequenced in a study of blood T cell repertoires in COVID-19. TCRdb keeps only in-frame clones here, not all; method: immunoSEQ multiplex PCR. The sample contains some 200,000 clones, about 91% of which appear only once. Material: PBMCs or T cells enriched from blood (not recorded which). The receptors were gathered from a young man with acute COVID-19.

The chain employs TRBV7-2 and TRBJ1-3; no clear D gene. Trimming cost V 3 bases and J 0 bases, with 9 bases left between them. This CDR3 is 15 amino acids long. The germline V gene encodes CDR1 SGHTA and CDR2 FQGNSA. This chain's CDR3 is CASSLEANSGNTIYF. The CDR3 bases are TGTGCCAGCAGCTTGGAGGCAAACTCTGGAAACACCATATATTTT.

V usage is TRBV2 and J usage is TRBJ2-7; TRBD1 agrees at 7 bases. In germline, CDR1 is SNHLY, CDR2 FYNNEI. V lost 7 bases and J lost 3; bases outside the gene matches: 9. The CDR3 is made up of 14 amino acids. The CDR3 reads CASKEQGRVYEQYF. The CDR3 bases are TGTGCCAGCAAAGAACAGGGGCGCGTCTACGAGCAGTACTTC.

V usage is TRBV5-6 and J usage is TRBJ1-1, with D possibly matching TRBD1 (5 bases). Between the trimmed V and J ends, which lost 4 bases and 1 base, there was a span of 17 bases. Germline values: CDR1 SGHDT, CDR2 YYEEEE. The CDR3 loop spans 16 amino acids. This CDR3 is CASSHYSGLPNTEAFF. The CDR3 bases are TGTGCCAGCAGCCACTATTCAGGGCTACCGAACACTGAAGCTTTCTTT.

The chain is built from TRBV19 and TRBJ1-1; 10 nucleotides match TRBD1. This CDR3 is 14 amino acids long. In germline, CDR1 is LNHDA, CDR2 SQIVND (reference sequence). The V gene end was trimmed by 6 bases and the J gene end by 4 bases; junction bases not matched to a gene: 5. The CDR3 nucleotides read TGTGCCAGTAGCGACAGGGGGCTGAGCACTGAAGCTTTCTTT. As protein: CASSDRGLSTEAFF.

This sequence joins TRBV4-1 and TRBJ1-2, with D perhaps TRBD1 (5 bases). V lost 10 bases and J lost 4, with 13 bases in between. The germline V gene has CDR1 MGHRA and CDR2 YSYEKL. This CDR3 has 12 residues. The CDR3 sequence is CATSGYPYGYTF. CDR3 bases: TGCGCCACTTCAGGGTACCCCTATGGCTACACCTTC.

J is TRBJ2-1 and V is TRBV7-3; 7 bases fit TRBD1. The CDR3 is 15 residues long. Germline CDR1 reads SGHTA; CDR2 reads FQGTGA. After removal of 5 bases from V and 7 bases from J, the junction contained 11 bases not matched to a gene. The CDR3: CASSQHPGTANEQFF. In DNA form, the CDR3 reads TGTGCCAGCAGCCAACACCCCGGGACAGCTAATGAGCAGTTCTTC. Full variable domain (rest looked up from reference TRBV7-3 and TRBJ2-1): GAGVSQTPSNKVTEKGKYVELRCDPISGHTALYWYRQSLGQGPEFLIYFQGTGAADDSGLPNDRFFAVRPEGSVSTLKIQRTERGDSAVYLCASSQHPGTANEQFFGPGTRLTVL.

The chain combines TRBV18 with TRBJ1-2; D unclear. The CDR3 has 14 residues. With 2 bases removed from V and 6 bases from J, the gap between germline ends came to 13 bases. From germline, CDR1 is KGHSH and CDR2 LQKENI. The CDR3 nucleotides read TGTGCCAGCTCACCAGTGTCCGGGTTGGATGGCTACACCTTC. As protein: CASSPVSGLDGYTF.

The chain recombines TRBV5-8 with TRBJ1-1; D might be TRBD1 (5 bases). Trimming shortened V by 4 bases and J by 7 bases, and 17 bases separated the two germline ends. The CDR3 spans 14 residues. Germline CDR1 SGHTS, CDR2 YDEGEE. The CDR3 here is CASSPGILGLEAFF. The DNA of the CDR3 is TGTGCCAGCAGCCCTGGGATCCTGGGGCTTGAAGCTTTCTTT.

This chain uses TRBV3-1 (or the pseudogene TRBV3-2) with TRBJ2-3; weak D call: TRBD1 (5 bases). Trimming removed 5 bases at V and 6 bases at J, with 9 bases between. Germline V gene data show CDR1 as LGHDT and CDR2 as YNNKEL (reference sequence). This CDR3 is built from 12 residues. CDR3 protein: CASSSGWDTQYF. Here the CDR3 DNA reads TGTGCCAGCAGCTCAGGGTGGGATACGCAGTATTTT.

The rearrangement links TRBV30 to TRBJ2-1; D is possibly TRBD2 (6 bases). The length of the CDR3 is 16 residues. V was trimmed by 0 bases and J by 5 bases, leaving 17 bases between them. Germline V gene sequence: CDR1 GTSNPN, CDR2 SVGIG (reference sequence). CDR3 loop: CAWSVRDSGWDNEQFF. As DNA, the CDR3 is TGTGCCTGGAGTGTACGGGACTCGGGCTGGGACAATGAGCAGTTCTTC. Looking up the rest from reference TRBV30 and TRBJ2-1 gives the full variable domain: SQTIHQWPATLVQPVGSPLSLECTVEGTSNPNLYWYRQAAGRGLQLLFYSVGIGQISSEVPQNLSASRPQDRQFILSSKKLLLSDSGFYLCAWSVRDSGWDNEQFFGPGTRLTVL.

The chain carries TRBV7-3 and TRBJ2-5, with a tentative D call TRBD1 (6 bases). CDR1 is SGHTA, CDR2 FQGTGA, per germline. V lost 3 bases and J 4 bases, leaving 9 bases between the germline ends. CDR3 length: 13 amino acids. CDR3 coding DNA: TGTGCCAGCAGCTTTCTCAGGGGAGAGACCCAGTACTTC. Its translation is CASSFLRGETQYF.

This chain connects TRBV7-2 to TRBJ2-3, with 11 bases that match TRBD2. The germline CDR1 and CDR2 sequences are SGHTA and FQGNSA. Trimming at V came to 5 bases and at J to 2 bases, leaving 3 bases not matched to a gene. CDR3 length equals 15 residues. CDR3 nucleotide sequence: TGTGCCAGCAGCCAGGGACTAGCGGACACAGATACGCAGTATTTT. Its protein product is CASSQGLADTDTQYF.

The CDR3 DNA is TGTGCCAGCAGCTTGGAATGGGAGTTGAGACATGGCTACACCTTC. Its protein is CASSLEWELRHGYTF. The gene calls are TRBV5-5 and TRBJ1-2; D is undetermined. This CDR3 contains 15 residues. Germline CDR1 SGHKS, CDR2 YYEKEE (reference sequence). Trimming cost V 0 bases and J 6 bases, with 15 bases left between them.

The count of this clone is one. The chain combines TRBV19 with TRBJ2-3; TRBD2 aligns across 9 bases. In germline, CDR1 is LNHDA, CDR2 SQIVND (reference sequence). The ends lost 3 bases at V and 3 bases at J; junction bases unmatched: 10. The CDR3 is 17 residues long. CDR3 region: CASSIPRAGGATDTQYF. In DNA, the CDR3 is TGTGCCAGTAGTATCCCCAGGGCGGGAGGGGCAACAGATACGCAGTATTTT.

The chain employs TRBV5-1 and TRBJ2-3; 12 bases match TRBD2. CDR1 and CDR2 from the germline V gene are SGHRS and YFSETQ. This CDR3 spans 18 amino acids. J gave up 2 bases and V 0 bases, and 7 bases lay outside the gene matches. For the CDR3, the DNA is TGCGCCAGCAGCTTGGGCCTAGCGGGAGGGCCTGTCACAGATACGCAGTATTTT. Its protein product is CASSLGLAGGPVTDTQYF.

The chain employs TRBV4-1 and TRBJ2-2; 11 bases align to TRBD2. With 4 bases clipped from V and 8 bases from J, the junction kept 18 bases outside the gene matches. CDR1 and CDR2 (germline): MGHRA, YSYEKL. The CDR3 is made up of 19 amino acids. The CDR3, as DNA: TGCGCCAGCAGCCTTCTTGAGACTCTAGCGGGAGGCCCAGGGGGGGAGCTGTTTTTT. Protein sequence: CASSLLETLAGGPGGELFF.

This chain joins TRBV15 and TRBJ2-5, with D perhaps matching TRBD2 (7 bases). Trimming took off 5 bases at V and 2 bases at J, with 18 bases between the two ends. CDR1 and CDR2 from the germline V gene are LNHNV and YYDKDF (reference sequence). The CDR3 contains 16 residues. This CDR3 is CATSPLWGGPQETQYF. The CDR3 coding sequence is TGTGCCACCAGCCCCCTATGGGGGGGGCCACAAGAGACCCAGTACTTC.

The rearrangement links TRBV3-1 (or the pseudogene TRBV3-2) to TRBJ2-2; D remains unclear. Germline V CDR1 and CDR2: LGHDT, YNNKEL (reference sequence). This CDR3 has 15 amino acids. Trimming shortened V by 3 bases and J by 7 bases, and 15 bases separated the two germline ends. The CDR3 nucleotides read TGTGCCAGCAGCCAGTCAAACCCAGCAGGCGGGGAGCTGTTTTTT. Amino acid sequence: CASSQSNPAGGELFF.

In this sample, this clone turned up once. V is TRBV5-1 and J is TRBJ2-3, with no clear D. Trimming took off 3 bases at V and 2 bases at J, with 4 bases between the two ends. The CDR3 length is 12 residues. The germline V gene has CDR1 SGHRS and CDR2 YFSETQ. The CDR3 is CASSSYTDTQYF. CDR3 in DNA: TGCGCCAGCAGCTCCTACACAGATACGCAGTATTTT.

This clone was picked up one time. V and J are TRBV6-1 and TRBJ2-1; D might be TRBD1 (6 bases). The V gene's germline CDR1 is MNHNS and CDR2 SASEGT. The V and J ends lost 3 bases and 6 bases respectively, with 18 bases between them. The CDR3 has 16 residues. Written as DNA, the CDR3 is TGTGCCAGCAGTGAGTATTCGGACAGAACGGCCAATGAGCAGTTCTTC. It is translated as CASSEYSDRTANEQFF.

In its sample, this clone was seen once. This chain connects TRBV28 to TRBJ1-1; 9 bases agree with TRBD1. There are 12 residues in the CDR3. V shed 5 bases, J shed 7 bases, and the junction held 2 bases outside the gene matches. Germline V gene lookup returns CDR1 MDHEN and CDR2 SYDVKM. In DNA, the CDR3 is TGTGCCAGCAGTGCGGACAGGGGTGAAGCTTTCTTT. The encoded protein is CASSADRGEAFF.

For the CDR3, the DNA is TGCGCCAGCAGGACAGGGGGCAACAGCTACGAGCAGTACTTC. The encoded protein is CASRTGGNSYEQYF. The chain has TRBV5-1 and TRBJ2-7; 10 bases match TRBD1. CDR3 size: 14 residues. V lost 5 bases to trimming and J lost 3 bases; unmatched junction nucleotides: 5. CDR1 SGHRS and CDR2 YFSETQ come from the germline V gene.